This TCR beta chain was observed in a study of T cell responses to AZD1222 COVID-19 vaccine. Study-wide findings and caveats: Only a handful of people who got AZD1222 tested seropositive at baseline. Nearly half of unique spike-specific TCRs reportedly avoided B.1.351 and B.1.1.7 mutated regions. The donors showed a predominance of white British ancestry and of females, with possible underestimation of clonal diversity.

Remarks on this clone: No antigen is known for it.

Assay used: immunoSEQ multiplex PCR; TCRdb lists only in-frame clones, some missing. The table lists about 140,000 clones, approximately 90% of them singletons. The germline V gene encodes CDR1 SGHTA and CDR2 FQGTGA. With V trimmed by 4 bases and J by 2 bases, 7 bases remained unmatched. CDR3 length equals 17 residues. The source of this sequence is an adult who received the AZD1222 COVID-19 vaccine. The sample in question was peripheral blood, obtained 28 days after the second AZD1222 dose. The rearrangement uses TRBV7-3 and TRBJ2-1, with 11 bases identical to TRBD2. The chain's CDR3 is CASSYHSGRGTYNEQFF. The CDR3 bases are TGTGCCAGCAGCTATCATAGCGGGAGGGGAACCTACAATGAGCAGTTCTTC.